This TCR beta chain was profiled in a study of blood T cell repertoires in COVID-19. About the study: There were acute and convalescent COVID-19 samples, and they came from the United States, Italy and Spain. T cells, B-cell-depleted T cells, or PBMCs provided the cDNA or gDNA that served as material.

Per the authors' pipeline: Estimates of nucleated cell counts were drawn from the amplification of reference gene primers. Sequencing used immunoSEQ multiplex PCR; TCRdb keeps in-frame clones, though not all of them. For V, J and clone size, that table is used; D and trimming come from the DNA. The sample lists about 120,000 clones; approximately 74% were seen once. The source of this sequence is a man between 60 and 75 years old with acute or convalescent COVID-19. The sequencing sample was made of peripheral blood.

The CDR3 DNA reads TGTGCCAGTACCATGGTAGGGGGAGGGCCCGTCAATGAGCAGTTCTTC. Its translation is CASTMVGGGPVNEQFF. This rearrangement joins TRBV19 to TRBJ2-1, with D possibly matching TRBD2 (7 bases). The CDR3 loop spans 16 amino acids. V shed 7 bases and J shed 6 bases, with 22 bases lying between them. Per the germline V gene, CDR1 is LNHDA and CDR2 is SQIVND (reference sequence). Variable domain in full (rest from reference TRBV19 and TRBJ2-1): DGGITQSPKYLFRKEGQNVTLSCEQNLNHDAMYWYRQDPGQGLRLIYYSQIVNDFQKGDIAEGYSVSREKKESFPLTVTSAQKNPTAFYLCASTMVGGGPVNEQFFGPGTRLTVL.